This T cell receptor (beta chain) is from a study of blood T cell repertoires in COVID-19. Study context: There were acute and convalescent COVID-19 samples, and they came from the United States, Italy and Spain. Sources were T cells, B-cell-depleted T cells, or PBMCs; the material itself was cDNA or gDNA.

As handled by the study authors: Amplification of reference gene primers was used by the study to estimate nucleated cell counts. Repertoires were generated with immunoSEQ multiplex PCR, while TCRdb's copy carries only in-frame clones and drops some. The V and J calls and clone size were taken over from that table, and D and trimming were inferred from the DNA. The sample has about 200,000 clones, approximately 86% seen once. Deletions cut 1 base from V and 0 bases from J, with 7 bases between. This CDR3 has 14 amino acids. Germline CDR1 GTSNPN, CDR2 SVGIG (reference sequence). This chain links TRBV30 with TRBJ1-5; D ambiguous. Material: PBMCs or T cells enriched from blood (not recorded which). The receptor was derived from a woman aged 25-40 years who had been exposed to COVID-19. The CDR3 here is CAWSGTDSNQPQHF. CDR3 DNA sequence: TGTGCCTGGAGTGGAACAGATAGCAATCAGCCCCAGCATTTT.